This T cell receptor (beta chain) emerged from a study of human T cells and chemical hapten exposure. V was clipped by 7 bases and J by 10 bases, with 18 bases between them. CDR1 and CDR2 from the germline V gene are MNHNS and SASEGT. This CDR3 is 13 amino acids long. TCRdb used MiXCR to reprocess the RACE reads, holding one entry per CDR3 protein. Counted here are fewer than 300,000 distinct CDR3 sequences, 7.5% to 8% occurring once; the ten biggest clones make up 1.2%. Sample time point: pre-sensitization, week 0. Sample treatment: therapeutic diphenylcyclopropenone sensitization with weekly scalp DPC.

V and J are TRBV6-1 and TRBJ2-3, with a possible D match to TRBD1 (6 bases). This clonotype was obtained from a man between 18 and 35 years old with alopecia areata. Some clones in this sample may be carry-over from other donors' samples. Here the sequenced sample was whole blood, taken in connection with sensitization to the hapten diphenylcyclopropenone (DPC). The CDR3 spells CASKVSRGMPQYF. The CDR3 DNA follows: TGTGCCAGCAAGGTTTCCAGGGGAATGCCGCAGTATTTT.